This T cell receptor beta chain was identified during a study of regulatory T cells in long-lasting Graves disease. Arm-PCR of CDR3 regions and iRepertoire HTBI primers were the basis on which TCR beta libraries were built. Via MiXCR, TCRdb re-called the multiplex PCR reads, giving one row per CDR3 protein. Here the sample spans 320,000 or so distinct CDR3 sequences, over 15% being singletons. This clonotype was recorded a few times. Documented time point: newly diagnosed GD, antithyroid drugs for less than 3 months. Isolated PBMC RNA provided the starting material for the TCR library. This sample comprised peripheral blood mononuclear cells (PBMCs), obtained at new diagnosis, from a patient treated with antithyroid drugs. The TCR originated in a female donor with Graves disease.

CDR3 coding DNA: TGTGCCAGTAGTAGGGGACTAGCGGGATGGGGCGATGAGCAGTTCTTC. This translates into CASSRGLAGWGDEQFF. The chain links TRBV19 to TRBJ2-1; 13 bases are a match to TRBD2. Trimming at V came to 4 bases and at J to 8 bases, leaving 8 bases not matched to a gene. CDR1 and CDR2 from the germline V gene are LNHDA and SQIVND (reference sequence). CDR3 length: 16 residues.